This T cell receptor beta chain derives from a study of blood T cell repertoires in COVID-19. Study-level background: T cells, B-cell-depleted T cells, or PBMCs provided the cDNA or gDNA that served as material.

Per the authors' pipeline: From reference gene primer amplification, estimates of nucleated cell counts were derived. Profiling relied on immunoSEQ multiplex PCR, and the TCRdb table lists in-frame clones only, not all of them. V and J calls and clone size are copied from that table; D and trimming were computed from the DNA. The repertoire consists of 110,000 to 150,000 clones, with more than 75% occurring once and the leading ten covering about 5%. The material sequenced was peripheral blood. The receptor was derived from a woman aged 45-65 years with acute or convalescent COVID-19.

DNA of the CDR3: TGTGCCAGCAGCTGGACAGGGGGGAATGAGCAGTTCTTC. Residues: CASSWTGGNEQFF. The rearrangement links TRBV6-5 to TRBJ2-1; 10 nucleotides match TRBD1. The V gene's germline CDR1 is MNHEY and CDR2 SVGAGI. This CDR3 contains 13 residues. Trimming cost V 6 bases and J 7 bases; bases outside gene matches: 3.